This T cell receptor beta chain was observed in a study of cytomegalovirus exposure and HLA in healthy donors. Primers: 60 Vbeta forward and 13 Jbeta reverse. TCRdb's table, derived via immunoSEQ multiplex PCR, lists solely in-frame clones and lacks some. This table holds around 100,000 clones, 75% to 85% found once. Unmatched junction bases numbered 4, after V lost 7 bases and J lost 4 bases. CDR3 size: 13 residues. Germline V CDR1 and CDR2: KGHSH, LQKENI. Details on this clone: Its antigen is not identified.

Findings and limits, study-wide: Listed as cytomegalovirus-associated were 150 or so TCR beta chains. A later analysis found TCR association rates differed by HLA locus, highest for DRB1 and lowest for HLA-C. Presence/absence analyses supposed approximately even sequencing depth among donors. Per published reports, the classifier diagnosed cytomegalovirus status with high specificity and sensitivity.

Sequenced sample: PBMCs. This chain links TRBV18 with TRBJ1-1, with 9 bases matching TRBD1. This receptor was taken from a woman younger than 30 in good health and CMV-seropositive. The CDR3 protein is CASYWTGVTEAFF. CDR3 nucleotide sequence: TGTGCCAGCTACTGGACAGGGGTCACTGAAGCTTTCTTT.